The next 28 T cell receptor beta chains were all read from a single sample in a study of cytomegalovirus exposure and HLA in healthy donors. Profiling relied on immunoSEQ multiplex PCR, and the TCRdb table lists in-frame clones only, not all of them. The sample contains nearly 200,000 clones, roughly 82% of which appear only once. The sequencing sample was made of PBMCs. All receptors come from a woman in her thirties in good health and CMV-seropositive.

The V gene is TRBV6-6, the J gene TRBJ2-3; 8 positions match TRBD1. Per germline, CDR1 MNHNY and CDR2 SVGAGI (reference sequence). The CDR3 runs 15 residues. V shed 2 bases, J shed 0 bases, and the junction held 1 base outside the gene matches. CDR3 nucleotide sequence: TGTGCCAGCAGTTACGGACAGGGAAGCACAGATACGCAGTATTTT. This encodes CASSYGQGSTDTQYF.

This chain connects TRBV9 to TRBJ2-7; the match to TRBD2 covers 10 bases. J gave up 3 bases and V 0 bases, and 9 bases lay outside the gene matches. The germline gives CDR1 SGDLS, CDR2 YYNGEE. The CDR3 runs to 17 residues. The CDR3 nucleotides are TGTGCCAGCAGCGTAGGCCTAGCGGGAGAAGGCCTCTACGAGCAGTACTTC. Translated, it gives CASSVGLAGEGLYEQYF.

V and J are TRBV30 and TRBJ1-1, with 7 positions matching TRBD1. CDR1 is GTSNPN and CDR2 is SVGIG in the germline V gene (reference sequence). Trimming at V came to 0 bases and at J to 6 bases, leaving 4 bases not matched to a gene. There are 13 residues in the CDR3. The CDR3 nucleotides are TGTGCCTGGAGTGTACGAGGGGGCTCTGAAGCTTTCTTT. The encoded protein is CAWSVRGGSEAFF.

This clone was recorded a few times. The gene calls are TRBV9 and TRBJ2-7; no reliable D call. Trimming shortened V by 0 bases and J by 6 bases, and 10 bases separated the two germline ends. Germline V CDR1 and CDR2: SGDLS, YYNGEE. The length of the CDR3 is 13 residues. The CDR3 sequence: CASSVGLGLEQYF. In DNA form, the CDR3 reads TGTGCCAGCAGCGTAGGACTTGGCCTCGAGCAGTACTTC.

J is TRBJ2-3 and V is TRBV19; possibly TRBD2 for D (6 bases). The CDR3 is 15 amino acids. V gave up 3 bases and J gave up 5 bases, with 15 bases separating them. The germline gives CDR1 LNHDA, CDR2 SQIVND (reference sequence). The CDR3 protein is CASSIRGGAGDTQYF. DNA of the CDR3: TGTGCCAGTAGTATTCGTGGAGGGGCTGGAGATACGCAGTATTTT.

This clone was seen once. The V and J genes are TRBV4-1 and TRBJ2-3, with a possible D match to TRBD2 (6 bases). Per the germline V gene, CDR1 is MGHRA and CDR2 is YSYEKL. The CDR3 is 15 residues long. V was clipped by 1 base and J by 3 bases, with 11 bases between them. The CDR3 region has the DNA TGCGCCAGCAGCCAAGTTGGAGGGTGGACAGATACGCAGTATTTT. It encodes CASSQVGGWTDTQYF.

The chain carries TRBV4-1 and TRBJ2-2; 7 bases are shared with TRBD2. J was trimmed by 10 bases and V by 1 base; bases with no gene match: 9. The CDR3 has 15 amino acids. Germline V gene data show CDR1 as MGHRA and CDR2 as YSYEKL. For the CDR3, the DNA is TGCGCCAGCAGCCAAGCTGGAGGGAGGGCCGAGGAGCTGTTTTTT. Translated: CASSQAGGRAEELFF.

This chain uses TRBV28 with TRBJ2-1, with 8 bases aligning to TRBD1. V lost 3 bases, J lost 8 bases, and 6 bases stayed unmatched. Germline assignment: CDR1 MDHEN and CDR2 SYDVKM. The CDR3 is 14 residues long. The CDR3 reads CASSFRQGADEQFF. The DNA for the CDR3 is TGTGCCAGCAGTTTCAGGCAGGGGGCCGATGAGCAGTTCTTC.

The chain recombines TRBV2 with TRBJ1-2, with D possibly TRBD1 on 6 matching bases. The length of the CDR3 is 13 residues. Per the germline V gene, CDR1 is SNHLY and CDR2 is FYNNEI. The V end lost 6 bases, the J end lost 5 bases, and 13 bases lay between the germline ends. The CDR3 DNA follows: TGTGCCAGCAGCAGGACAGAAAAGTATGGCTACACCTTC. Translating it yields CASSRTEKYGYTF.

The rearrangement joins TRBV25-1 to TRBJ2-7; TRBD1 matches at 7 bases. Losses at the gene ends were 6 bases for V and 2 bases for J; bases not matched to a gene: 7. The germline gives CDR1 MGHDK, CDR2 SYGVNS. CDR3 length equals 14 residues. The CDR3 region is CASSPPQGAYEQYF. The DNA of the CDR3 is TGTGCCAGCAGCCCCCCGCAGGGGGCCTACGAGCAGTACTTC.

V gene TRBV7-9 combines with J gene TRBJ2-7; tentative D call: TRBD2 (6 bases). V was pared by 4 bases and J by 6 bases, with 10 bases between. CDR1 SEHNR and CDR2 FQNEAQ come from the germline V gene (reference sequence). The length of the CDR3 is 12 residues. The CDR3 DNA sequence: TGTGCCAGCAGCTCATTCGGGAGCGAGCAGTACTTC. This sequence encodes CASSSFGSEQYF.

The J gene is TRBJ2-1, the V gene TRBV7-9; 10 positions match TRBD2. The CDR3 has 18 residues. The J segment lost 5 bases and the V segment lost 1 base, leaving 11 bases of the junction unmatched. CDR1 and CDR2 (germline): SEHNR, FQNEAQ (reference sequence). The CDR3 sequence: CASSLGHTSGTQNNEQFF. The DNA of the CDR3 is TGTGCCAGCAGCTTAGGCCATACTAGCGGGACCCAGAACAATGAGCAGTTCTTC.

J is TRBJ2-7 and V is TRBV14; D is possibly TRBD2 (6 bases). The CDR3 runs 16 residues. From germline, CDR1 is SGHDN and CDR2 FVKESK. Trimming removed 2 bases at V and 5 bases at J, with 19 bases between. The CDR3 DNA is TGTGCCAGCAGCCAATTGATAGGACGGGAGAGGAACGAGCAGTACTTC. This codes for CASSQLIGRERNEQYF.

This chain links TRBV5-6 with TRBJ1-1; D is unresolved. This CDR3 spans 15 amino acids. The germline V and J ends were trimmed by 0 bases and 8 bases, with 17 bases remaining between them. Germline CDR1 SGHDT, CDR2 YYEEEE. The CDR3 bases are TGTGCCAGCAGCTTGGCCGGGTTCCGAGTTAGGGAAGCTTTCTTT. It translates to CASSLAGFRVREAFF.

This clone was recorded only once. V usage is TRBV4-2 and J usage is TRBJ2-1, with a weak D call TRBD2 (5 bases). Trimming left V 0 bases short and J 2 bases short, with 14 bases between. Per germline, CDR1 LGHNA and CDR2 YNFKEQ. This CDR3 region has 17 residues. CDR3 sequence: CASSQDALATTYNEQFF. The CDR3 region has the DNA TGTGCCAGCAGCCAAGATGCTTTAGCGACCACCTACAATGAGCAGTTCTTC.

Here the CDR3 reads CASSLLSRGDAGELFF. CDR3 DNA: TGTGCCAGCAGTTTATTGTCCAGGGGCGACGCCGGGGAGCTGTTTTTT. This chain connects TRBV28 to TRBJ2-2; D possibly corresponds to TRBD1 (6 bases). Trimming removed 1 base from V and 6 bases from J, with 15 bases in between. The germline V gene encodes CDR1 MDHEN and CDR2 SYDVKM. This CDR3 contains 16 residues.

This chain links TRBV2 with TRBJ2-6; unclear D gene. The germline V and J ends were trimmed by 3 bases and 0 bases, with 6 bases remaining between them. This CDR3 is built from 15 residues. Germline V gene lookup returns CDR1 SNHLY and CDR2 FYNNEI. CDR3 in DNA: TGTGCCAGCAGTGATCATAGCTCTGGGGCCAACGTCCTGACTTTC. It codes for CASSDHSSGANVLTF.

The chain recombines TRBV2 with TRBJ1-4; weak D call: TRBD1 (6 bases). The CDR3 sequence is 14 residues long. CDR1 SNHLY and CDR2 FYNNEI come from the germline V gene. Trimming removed 4 bases from V and 10 bases from J, with 16 bases in between. The CDR3: CASSVSTGLGKLFF. As DNA, the CDR3 is TGTGCCAGCAGTGTCTCAACAGGGCTTGGAAAACTGTTTTTT. Full variable domain (missing parts from reference TRBV2 and TRBJ1-4): EPEVTQTPSHQVTQMGQEVILRCVPISNHLYFYWYRQILGQKVEFLVSFYNNEISEKSEIFDDQFSVERPDGSNFTLKIRSTKLEDSAMYFCASSVSTGLGKLFFGSGTQLSVL.

The genes are TRBV6-1 and TRBJ1-2; 7 bases fit TRBD1. The CDR3 contains 16 residues. The J segment lost 4 bases and the V segment lost 2 bases, leaving 10 bases of the junction unmatched. Germline V gives CDR1 MNHNS, CDR2 SASEGT. In DNA form, the CDR3 reads TGTGCCAGCAGTGAATCGTTAACAGGGGATGGCTATGGCTACACCTTC. It encodes CASSESLTGDGYGYTF.

CDR3 region: CASSPEVYTEAFF. The CDR3, as DNA: TGTGCCAGCAGTCCTGAGGTATACACTGAAGCTTTCTTT. This sequence joins TRBV28 and TRBJ1-1; D is undetermined. The CDR3 contains 13 residues. CDR1 MDHEN and CDR2 SYDVKM come from the germline V gene. V was cut by 5 bases and J by 3 bases, with 10 bases left in between.

The table lists this clone with a count of one. This sequence joins TRBV15 and TRBJ2-1; TRBD2 matches 7 bases. The CDR3 runs 12 residues. Germline loops: CDR1 LNHNV, CDR2 YYDKDF (reference sequence). V gave up 9 bases and J gave up 14 bases; unmatched junction bases: 13. The CDR3 loop is CATKPRGVREFF. Here the CDR3 DNA reads TGTGCCACAAAACCCCGGGGGGTGAGAGAGTTCTTC.

The chain carries TRBV6-1 and TRBJ2-7; tentatively, D is TRBD2 (5 bases). Trimming took 2 bases from V and 0 from J, leaving 11 bases between them. The CDR3 has 15 amino acids. From germline, CDR1 is MNHNS and CDR2 SASEGT. The CDR3 loop reads CASSEPVASSYEQYF. In DNA, the CDR3 is TGTGCCAGCAGTGAACCGGTAGCGAGCTCCTACGAGCAGTACTTC.

The V and J genes are TRBV6-5 and TRBJ2-7; a possible D gene is TRBD2 (6 bases). The CDR3 consists of 13 residues. V shed 8 bases and J shed 6 bases, with 17 bases lying between them. Germline-derived CDR1 and CDR2 are MNHEY and SVGAGI. CDR3 loop: CASRRGREGEQYF. In DNA form, the CDR3 reads TGTGCCAGCCGGAGGGGCAGGGAAGGCGAGCAGTACTTC.

This clone has a handful of counts. The chain couples TRBV7-8 to TRBJ2-3, with D possibly matching TRBD2 (7 bases). Trimming stripped 10 bases from V and 1 base from J, with 15 bases between. The CDR3 runs 14 residues. Germline values: CDR1 SGHVS, CDR2 FQNEAQ. DNA of the CDR3: TGTGCCACCCAAGGGAGGGGGGGCACAGATACGCAGTATTTT. Translated, it gives CATQGRGGTDTQYF. Combining the CDR3 with reference TRBV7-8 and TRBJ2-3 gives the whole variable domain GAGVSQSPRYKVAKRGQDVALRCDPISGHVSLFWYQQALGQGPEFLTYFQNEAQLDKSGLPSDRFFAERPEGSVSTLKIQRTQQEDSAVYLCATQGRGGTDTQYFGPGTRLTVL.

This chain links TRBV5-6 with TRBJ2-7, with 8 bases aligning to TRBD1. V gave up 10 bases and J gave up 10 bases; unmatched junction bases: 16. Germline CDR1 SGHDT, CDR2 YYEEEE. CDR3 size: 13 residues. The CDR3 loop is CAGDRRLPLCQYF. CDR3 nucleotides: TGTGCCGGGGACAGGCGATTGCCCTTGTGTCAGTACTTC.

The sample holds one count of this clone. V usage is TRBV5-4 and J usage is TRBJ2-1, with 14 positions matching TRBD2. The CDR3 covers 16 residues. Looked up from germline, CDR1 is SGHNT and CDR2 is YYREEE (reference sequence). Losses at the gene ends were 3 bases for V and 4 bases for J; bases not matched to a gene: 3. This CDR3 is CASSYRTSGRYNEQFF. The CDR3, as DNA: TGTGCCAGCAGCTACCGGACTAGCGGGAGGTACAATGAGCAGTTCTTC.

The chain is built from TRBV5-4 and TRBJ1-1; maybe TRBD1 (6 bases). Germline-derived CDR1 and CDR2 are SGHNT and YYREEE (reference sequence). This CDR3 is 17 amino acids long. With 0 bases removed from V and 5 bases from J, the gap between germline ends came to 20 bases. The CDR3 region has the DNA TGTGCCAGCAGCTTGGTTTGGGGAGGGGGTTTAGAAACTGAAGCTTTCTTT. It specifies CASSLVWGGGLETEAFF.

This rearrangement joins TRBV28 to TRBJ2-7; D is perhaps TRBD2 (5 bases). Trimming pared 10 bases from V and 0 bases from J, leaving 10 bases between. The germline V gene encodes CDR1 MDHEN and CDR2 SYDVKM. This CDR3 comprises 12 residues. The CDR3 DNA sequence: TGTGCCACCAGAGGGAGCTCCTACGAGCAGTACTTC. Its translation: CATRGSSYEQYF.